This T cell receptor beta chain emerged from a study of T-cell reconstitution after alpha-beta-depleted transplantation in children. In its sample, this clonotype was seen many times. Its antigen remains unknown. CDR3 length: 12 amino acids. The V and J ends lost 1 base and 2 bases respectively, with 5 bases between them. Looked up from germline, CDR1 is DFQATT and CDR2 is SNEGSKA (reference sequence). Overall study findings and caveats: For some patients, TCRbeta diversity was high at day 60 because of recipient T cells and thymic progenitors that survived. The study reportedly traced alpha-beta T cells about two months after transplant to several hundred expanded graft clones. A year post-transplant, T-cell counts and diversity derived mostly from newly produced T cells.

For TCRbeta, the library was prepared with unique molecular identifiers. MiXCR, applied by TCRdb to the PCR reads, yields one record per CDR3 protein. This sample has some 300,000 distinct CDR3 sequences, with around 10% found just once. The chain combines TRBV20-1 with TRBJ2-5; D is uncertain. The source material was PBMCs, sampled before TCRalphabeta/CD19-depleted stem cell transplant. This sequence originates from a boy younger than two with acute myeloid leukemia, due to receive a stem cell transplant. The CDR3 nucleotides are TGCAGTGCTAGAGTGGTTCAAGAGACCCAGTACTTC. It yields the protein CSARVVQETQYF.